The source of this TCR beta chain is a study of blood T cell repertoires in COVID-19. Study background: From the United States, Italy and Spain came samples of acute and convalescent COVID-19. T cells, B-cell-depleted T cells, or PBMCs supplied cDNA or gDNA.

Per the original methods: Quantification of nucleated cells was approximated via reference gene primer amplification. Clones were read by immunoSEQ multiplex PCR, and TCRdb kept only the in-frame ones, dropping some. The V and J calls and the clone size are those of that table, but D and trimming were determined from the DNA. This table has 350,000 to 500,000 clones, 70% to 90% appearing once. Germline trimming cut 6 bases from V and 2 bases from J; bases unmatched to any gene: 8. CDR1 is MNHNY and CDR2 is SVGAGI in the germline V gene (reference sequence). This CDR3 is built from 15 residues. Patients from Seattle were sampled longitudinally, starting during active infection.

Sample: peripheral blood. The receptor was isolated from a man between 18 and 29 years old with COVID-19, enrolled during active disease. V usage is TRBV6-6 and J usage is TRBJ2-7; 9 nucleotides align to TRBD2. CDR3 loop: CASSTIAGDTYEQYF. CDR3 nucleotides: TGTGCCAGCAGCACAATAGCGGGGGACACCTACGAGCAGTACTTC.